This entry lists 31 T cell receptor beta chains sequenced from one sample in a study of cytomegalovirus exposure and HLA in healthy donors. Primers included in the PCR were 60 Vbeta and 13 Jbeta primers. TCRdb's table, derived via immunoSEQ multiplex PCR, lists solely in-frame clones and lacks some. Among around 120,000 clones listed, around 81% were seen once. The sequencing input was PBMCs. The source is a man between 18 and 35 years old in good health and CMV-seronegative.

V gene TRBV27 combines with J gene TRBJ1-2; D not certain. The germline gives CDR1 MNHEY, CDR2 SMNVEV (reference sequence). Trimming shortened V by 5 bases and J by 7 bases, and 17 bases separated the two germline ends. The CDR3 runs to 14 residues. CDR3 bases: TGTGCCAGCAGTCCCATGAACGTAGGCGGTGGCTACACCTTC. Its protein product is CASSPMNVGGGYTF.

This chain links TRBV30 with TRBJ1-2; TRBD1 matches at 9 bases. Trimming removed 5 bases from V and 4 bases from J; junction bases left unmatched: 5. The CDR3 loop spans 13 amino acids. Germline loops: CDR1 GTSNPN, CDR2 SVGIG (reference sequence). The CDR3 protein is CAWQDRGGYGYTF. The CDR3 region has the DNA TGTGCCTGGCAGGACAGGGGAGGCTATGGCTACACCTTC.

J is TRBJ2-7 and V is TRBV11-2, with 9 bases identical to TRBD1. V lost 8 bases, J lost 4 bases, and 6 bases stayed unmatched. This CDR3 is 13 amino acids long. The V gene's germline CDR1 is SGHAT and CDR2 FQNNGV. The CDR3 coding sequence is TGTGCCAGCTCAGGACAGGGGCCTTACGAGCAGTACTTC. Residues: CASSGQGPYEQYF.

The chain carries TRBV10-3 and TRBJ2-7, with TRBD1 matching 7 bases. V lost 10 bases, J lost 1 base, and 7 bases stayed unmatched. This CDR3 has 13 residues. Germline assignment: CDR1 ENHRY and CDR2 SYGVKD. Here the CDR3 reads CATAGDSSYEQYF. CDR3 nucleotide sequence: TGTGCCACGGCCGGGGACAGTTCCTACGAGCAGTACTTC.

The chain has TRBV27 and TRBJ2-1, with TRBD2 matching over 13 bases. V trimming: 5 bases; J trimming: 4 bases; junction bases outside the gene matches: 20. The CDR3 runs 21 residues. Germline V lookup: CDR1 MNHEY, CDR2 SMNVEV (reference sequence). CDR3 nucleotide sequence: TGTGCCAGCAGTCCAAAAACGACTAGCGGGGGGCTCAACTTGCAATACAATGAGCAGTTCTTC. It translates to CASSPKTTSGGLNLQYNEQFF.

This chain links TRBV19 with TRBJ1-1, with 7 positions matching TRBD1. Germline V lookup: CDR1 LNHDA, CDR2 SQIVND (reference sequence). The CDR3 sequence is 13 residues long. Trimming cost V 6 bases and J 5 bases; bases outside gene matches: 6. The CDR3 loop is CASREGADTEAFF. The CDR3 DNA is TGTGCCAGTAGAGAGGGGGCGGATACTGAAGCTTTCTTT.

This chain links TRBV5-6 with TRBJ2-2; no clear D. Trimming pared 4 bases from V and 8 bases from J, leaving 9 bases between. The CDR3 runs 12 residues. Germline CDR1 reads SGHDT; CDR2 reads YYEEEE. The CDR3 DNA follows: TGTGCCAGCAGCCGGGTTCTGGGGGAGCTGTTTTTT. Its translation is CASSRVLGELFF.

V and J are TRBV13 and TRBJ1-1; 7 bases agree with TRBD1. After removal of 5 bases from V and 1 base from J, the junction contained 7 bases not matched to a gene. Germline CDR1 is PRHDT and CDR2 is FYEKMQ (reference sequence). The CDR3 loop spans 15 amino acids. The chain's CDR3 is CASSPPGTENTEAFF. Written as DNA, the CDR3 is TGTGCCAGCAGCCCACCCGGGACAGAGAACACTGAAGCTTTCTTT. Full variable domain (outside the CDR3, taken from reference TRBV13 and TRBJ1-1): AAGVIQSPRHLIKEKRETATLKCYPIPRHDTVYWYQQGPGQDPQFLISFYEKMQSDKGSIPDRFSAQQFSDYHSELNMSSLELGDSALYFCASSPPGTENTEAFFGQGTRLTVV.

The chain joins TRBV7-2 to TRBJ1-2; TRBD1 is a possible D gene (6 bases). The length of the CDR3 is 17 residues. Germline CDR1 and CDR2: SGHTA and FQGNSA. The V gene lost 2 bases and the J gene lost 4 bases, with 20 bases spanning the gap. This chain's CDR3 is CASSLPRGQGRIYGYTF. CDR3 bases: TGTGCCAGCAGCTTACCTCGAGGTCAGGGGAGAATCTATGGCTACACCTTC.

This chain joins TRBV5-1 and TRBJ2-3; 8 positions match TRBD1. V was clipped by 7 bases and J by 0 bases; unmatched bases: 1. Germline V gives CDR1 SGHRS, CDR2 YFSETQ. The CDR3 length is 13 residues. As DNA, the CDR3 is TGCGCCAGCCGGGACAGGAGCACAGATACGCAGTATTTT. It encodes CASRDRSTDTQYF.

The V call is TRBV16, the J call TRBJ1-1; 7 positions match TRBD1. The CDR3 extends over 13 amino acids. Trimming cost V 9 bases and J 0 bases; bases outside gene matches: 4. CDR1 and CDR2 (germline): KGHSY, FQNENV. CDR3 sequence (DNA): TGTGCCAGGAAGGGGGCCATGAACACTGAAGCTTTCTTT. This codes for CARKGAMNTEAFF.

The chain recombines TRBV30 with TRBJ2-1; D is possibly TRBD2 (5 bases). There are 14 residues in the CDR3. CDR1 and CDR2 from the germline V gene are GTSNPN and SVGIG (reference sequence). The V end lost 2 bases, the J end lost 5 bases, and 13 bases lay between the germline ends. CDR3: CAWSPGYQNNEQFF. The CDR3 DNA reads as TGTGCCTGGAGTCCGGGGTATCAAAACAATGAGCAGTTCTTC.

V and J are TRBV6-1 and TRBJ1-1; no reliable D call. Germline values: CDR1 MNHNS, CDR2 SASEGT. Deletions cut 7 bases from V and 6 bases from J, with 9 bases between. The CDR3 loop spans 11 amino acids. The chain's CDR3 is CASTSKPEAFF. CDR3 DNA: TGTGCCAGCACGAGCAAACCTGAAGCTTTCTTT.

In its sample, this clone was seen a few times. The chain links TRBV28 to TRBJ2-1; 10 bases fit TRBD2. This CDR3 region has 11 residues. CDR1 and CDR2 from the germline V gene are MDHEN and SYDVKM. The V segment lost 7 bases and the J segment 16 bases; nucleotides outside the gene matches: 7. CDR3 sequence: CASTASGGSFF. DNA of the CDR3: TGTGCCAGCACGGCTAGCGGGGGTTCCTTCTTC.

This clone has more than one count but fewer than ten. This rearrangement joins TRBV7-7 to TRBJ2-7; TRBD2 agrees at 7 bases. The V gene's germline CDR1 is SSHAT and CDR2 FNYEAQ (reference sequence). The CDR3 covers 13 residues. The V segment lost 5 bases and the J segment 6 bases; nucleotides outside the gene matches: 7. CDR3 in amino acids: CASSPVGGGEQYF. The CDR3 DNA is TGTGCCAGCAGCCCCGTGGGGGGGGGCGAGCAGTACTTC.

The J gene is TRBJ1-3, the V gene TRBV6-5, with a possible D match to TRBD1 (5 bases). The CDR3 is made up of 13 amino acids. The ends were cut back, 10 bases at V and 3 bases at J, with 13 bases in the middle. Per germline, CDR1 MNHEY and CDR2 SVGAGI. The CDR3 coding sequence is TGTGCCACTCGCGGGACGGGTGGAAACACCATATATTTT. Its translation: CATRGTGGNTIYF.

The V call is TRBV7-9, the J call TRBJ1-2; D is unclear. The CDR3 runs 12 residues. CDR1 is SEHNR and CDR2 is FQNEAQ in the germline V gene (reference sequence). V gave up 3 bases and J gave up 8 bases, with 10 bases separating them. The CDR3, as DNA: TGTGCCAGCAGCTTCCCGAGGGCAGGCTACACCTTC. Translation gives CASSFPRAGYTF. Looking up the rest from reference TRBV7-9 and TRBJ1-2 gives the full variable domain: DTGVSQNPRHKITKRGQNVTFRCDPISEHNRLYWYRQTLGQGPEFLTYFQNEAQLEKSRLLSDRFSAERPKGSFSTLEIQRTEQGDSAMYLCASSFPRAGYTFGSGTRLTVV.

This clone occurred once. The chain uses TRBV30 and TRBJ1-2; 10 bases agree with TRBD1. Trimming cost V 2 bases and J 8 bases; bases outside gene matches: 8. Germline CDR1 reads GTSNPN; CDR2 reads SVGIG (reference sequence). The CDR3 runs to 14 residues. The CDR3 DNA follows: TGTGCCTGGAGTTTTAGACAGGGGGCGGGCGGCTACACCTTC. It encodes CAWSFRQGAGGYTF.

The J gene is TRBJ1-1, the V gene TRBV10-3, with D possibly matching TRBD1 (6 bases). Germline values: CDR1 ENHRY, CDR2 SYGVKD. The CDR3 has 13 residues. The germline V and J ends were trimmed by 8 bases and 6 bases, with 16 bases remaining between them. The CDR3, as DNA: TGTGCCATCCTGGAACAGGGTCGATCTGAAGCTTTCTTT. This gives the protein CAILEQGRSEAFF.

The rearrangement links TRBV7-3 to TRBJ1-1, with 10 positions matching TRBD1. This CDR3 comprises 14 residues. V shed 2 bases, J shed 7 bases, and the junction held 4 bases outside the gene matches. Germline CDR1 SGHTA, CDR2 FQGTGA. The chain's CDR3 is CASSLSGTGVEAFF. CDR3 sequence (DNA): TGTGCCAGCAGCTTATCCGGGACAGGGGTTGAAGCTTTCTTT.

The table lists this clone with a count of one. The chain is built from TRBV5-6 and TRBJ1-5, with 9 bases lining up with TRBD1. The CDR3 contains 16 residues. J gave up 2 bases and V 4 bases, and 7 bases lay outside the gene matches. Germline V gives CDR1 SGHDT, CDR2 YYEEEE. CDR3 nucleotide sequence: TGTGCCAGCAGCGTTAACAGGGGGCTTGGCAATCAGCCCCAGCATTTT. Translated: CASSVNRGLGNQPQHF.

The chain recombines TRBV4-1 with TRBJ2-5; 16 positions match TRBD2. This CDR3 is built from 19 residues. The ends lost 3 bases at V and 5 bases at J; junction bases unmatched: 12. Germline-derived CDR1 and CDR2 are MGHRA and YSYEKL. This CDR3 is CASSQPGLAGGPTTETQYF. CDR3 nucleotide sequence: TGCGCCAGCAGCCAGCCGGGACTAGCGGGGGGGCCAACTACGGAGACCCAGTACTTC.

The table lists this clone with a few counts. The chain joins TRBV30 to TRBJ1-5; possibly TRBD1 for D (5 bases). Germline CDR1 GTSNPN, CDR2 SVGIG (reference sequence). This CDR3 has 13 residues. Trimming left V 3 bases short and J 8 bases short, with 14 bases between. DNA of the CDR3: TGTGCCTGGAGGGGGCAGGCTCCAGAGCCCCAGCATTTT. Its translation is CAWRGQAPEPQHF.

The chain combines TRBV7-9 with TRBJ1-5; possible D gene TRBD1, 5 bases. The V end was cut by 9 bases, the J end by 3 bases, with 18 bases between. The CDR3 covers 15 residues. Germline V gene lookup returns CDR1 SEHNR and CDR2 FQNEAQ (reference sequence). The chain's CDR3 is CASAEDAGLNQPQHF. The CDR3 coding sequence is TGTGCCAGTGCGGAGGACGCGGGACTCAATCAGCCCCAGCATTTT.

This clone was counted a few times. The chain couples TRBV25-1 to TRBJ1-6, with TRBD1 as a possible D gene (5 bases). The CDR3 is 15 residues long. V was clipped by 2 bases and J by 7 bases, with 12 bases between them. Germline CDR1 is MGHDK and CDR2 is SYGVNS. The CDR3 sequence: CASSEQGLENSPLHF. DNA for the CDR3: TGTGCCAGCAGTGAACAGGGACTGGAAAATTCACCCCTCCACTTT.

This chain connects TRBV30 to TRBJ2-2; TRBD2 might be the D (5 bases). Germline CDR1 and CDR2: GTSNPN and SVGIG (reference sequence). This CDR3 comprises 14 residues. V was clipped by 3 bases and J by 6 bases, with 14 bases between them. The CDR3 DNA reads TGTGCCTGGAGGGAATCGGGATTCGCCGGGGAGCTGTTTTTT. This encodes CAWRESGFAGELFF.

The genes are TRBV7-3 and TRBJ2-1; D gene ambiguous. CDR1 is SGHTA and CDR2 is FQGTGA in the germline V gene. The V end was cut by 4 bases, the J end by 9 bases, with 7 bases between. The CDR3 is 11 residues long. CDR3: CASSSDTEQFF. CDR3 DNA sequence: TGTGCCAGCAGCTCCGACACTGAGCAGTTCTTC.

Within the sample, this clone is medium-sized. The chain couples TRBV10-3 to TRBJ2-2, with a tentative D call TRBD2 (5 bases). Germline loops: CDR1 ENHRY, CDR2 SYGVKD. The CDR3 spans 13 residues. V gave up 6 bases and J gave up 6 bases, with 11 bases separating them. The CDR3, as DNA: TGTGCCATCAGGGGGTTGGAGGCCGGGGAGCTGTTTTTT. It encodes CAIRGLEAGELFF.

The chain couples TRBV5-4 to TRBJ2-6; D may be TRBD1 (6 bases). V was clipped by 5 bases and J by 4 bases, with 16 bases between them. This CDR3 is built from 16 residues. Germline V gene data show CDR1 as SGHNT and CDR2 as YYREEE (reference sequence). CDR3 sequence: CASSQYRVSGANVLTF. The CDR3 coding sequence is TGTGCCAGCAGTCAATACAGGGTTTCCGGGGCCAACGTCCTGACTTTC.

V gene TRBV19 combines with J gene TRBJ2-1; 11 bases line up with TRBD2. V shed 4 bases and J 9 bases; nucleotides not matched to a gene: 14. The CDR3 contains 17 residues. CDR1 and CDR2 (germline): LNHDA, SQIVND (reference sequence). The CDR3 nucleotides read TGTGCCAGTAGTACTTTTCCTAGCGGGGGGCTATCTCGTGAGCAGTTCTTC. Residues: CASSTFPSGGLSREQFF.

The J gene is TRBJ2-2, the V gene TRBV28; D is uncertain. With 1 base removed from V and 6 bases from J, the gap between germline ends came to 9 bases. Germline V lookup: CDR1 MDHEN, CDR2 SYDVKM. The CDR3 spans 14 residues. This chain's CDR3 is CASSLSGDSGELFF. The CDR3 nucleotides read TGTGCCAGCAGTTTATCAGGTGATTCCGGGGAGCTGTTTTTT.